The present entry profiles one T cell receptor (beta chain) with its context. These data come from a study of T cells expressing NK-cell markers. About the study: Among the eight sequenced donors, seven tested HCMV-seropositive and one tested seronegative.

CDR3 length: 15 residues. Germline values: CDR1 SGHDN, CDR2 FVKESK. TCRdb re-called the 5' RACE reads; one entry per CDR3 protein, DNA not given. The table lists around 8,000 distinct CDR3 sequences. The sequence came from a man between 18 and 29 years old in good health. Sequencing was performed on blood T cells: a sorted CD56 or NKG2C T cell subset, CD4+ or CD8+ T cells, or bulk PBMC T cells (not recorded which). This rearrangement joins TRBV14 to TRBJ1-6; without DNA, the TCRdb call of TRBD1 cannot be checked. Here the CDR3 reads CASSHLTGIRSPLHF.